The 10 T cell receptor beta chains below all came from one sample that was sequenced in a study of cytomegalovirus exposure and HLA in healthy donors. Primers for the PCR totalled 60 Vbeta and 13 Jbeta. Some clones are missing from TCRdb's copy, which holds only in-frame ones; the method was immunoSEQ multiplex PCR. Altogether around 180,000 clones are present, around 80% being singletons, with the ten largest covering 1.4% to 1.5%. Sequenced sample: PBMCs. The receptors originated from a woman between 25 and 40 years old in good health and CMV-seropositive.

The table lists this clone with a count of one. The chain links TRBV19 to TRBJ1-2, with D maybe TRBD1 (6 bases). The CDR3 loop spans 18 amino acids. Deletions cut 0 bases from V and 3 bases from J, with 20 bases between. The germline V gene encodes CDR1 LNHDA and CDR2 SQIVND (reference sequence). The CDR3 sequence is CASSIDLPWGGRYYGYTF. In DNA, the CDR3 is TGTGCCAGTAGTATAGATCTGCCTTGGGGGGGCCGGTACTATGGCTACACCTTC.

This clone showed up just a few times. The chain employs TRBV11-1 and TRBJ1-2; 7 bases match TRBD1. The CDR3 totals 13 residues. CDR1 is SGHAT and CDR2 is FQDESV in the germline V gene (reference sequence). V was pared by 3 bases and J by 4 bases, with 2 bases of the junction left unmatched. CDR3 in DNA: TGTGCCAGCAGCTTGACAGGGTCCTATGGCTACACCTTC. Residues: CASSLTGSYGYTF.

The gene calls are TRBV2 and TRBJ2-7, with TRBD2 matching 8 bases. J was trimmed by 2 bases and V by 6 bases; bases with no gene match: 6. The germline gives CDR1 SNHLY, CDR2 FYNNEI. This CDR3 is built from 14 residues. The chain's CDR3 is CASRGLEGTYEQYF. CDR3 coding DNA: TGTGCCAGCAGGGGACTAGAGGGGACCTACGAGCAGTACTTC.

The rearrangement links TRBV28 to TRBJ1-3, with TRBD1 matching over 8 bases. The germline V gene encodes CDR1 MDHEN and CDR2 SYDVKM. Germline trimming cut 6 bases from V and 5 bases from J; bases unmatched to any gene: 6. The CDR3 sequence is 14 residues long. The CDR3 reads CASSPQGARNTIYF. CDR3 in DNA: TGTGCCAGCAGCCCGCAGGGGGCGAGAAACACCATATATTTT.

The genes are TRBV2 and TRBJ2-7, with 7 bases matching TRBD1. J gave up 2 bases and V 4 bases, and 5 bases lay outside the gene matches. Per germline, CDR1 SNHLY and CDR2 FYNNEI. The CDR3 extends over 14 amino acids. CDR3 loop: CASSAGQPPYEQYF. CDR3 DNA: TGTGCCAGCAGTGCGGGACAGCCCCCCTACGAGCAGTACTTC.

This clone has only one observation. The CDR3 loop is CASSLDQDSTYEQYF. The CDR3 DNA follows: TGTGCCAGCAGCTTAGATCAGGACAGCACCTACGAGCAGTACTTC. The chain carries TRBV7-2 and TRBJ2-7, with a tentative D call TRBD1 (6 bases). The CDR3 runs 15 residues. Germline V gene lookup returns CDR1 SGHTA and CDR2 FQGNSA. Trimming left V 1 base short and J 2 bases short, with 12 bases between. Combining the CDR3 with reference TRBV7-2 and TRBJ2-7 gives the whole variable domain GAGVSQSPSNKVTEKGKDVELRCDPISGHTALYWYRQSLGQGLEFLIYFQGNSAPDKSGLPSDRFSAERTGGSVSTLTIQRTQQEDSAVYLCASSLDQDSTYEQYFGPGTRLTVT.

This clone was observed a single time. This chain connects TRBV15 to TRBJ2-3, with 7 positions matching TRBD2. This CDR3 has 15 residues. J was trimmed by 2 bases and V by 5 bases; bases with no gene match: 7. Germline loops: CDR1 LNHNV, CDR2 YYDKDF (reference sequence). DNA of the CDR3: TGTGCCACCAGCGTCCGACTAGCAGCCACAGATACGCAGTATTTT. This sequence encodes CATSVRLAATDTQYF.

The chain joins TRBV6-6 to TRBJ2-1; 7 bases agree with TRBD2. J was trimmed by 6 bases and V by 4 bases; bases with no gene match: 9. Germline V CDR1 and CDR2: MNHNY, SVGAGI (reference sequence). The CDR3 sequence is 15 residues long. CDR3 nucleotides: TGTGCCAGCAGTTCCCAGGGACTATCCCCCAATGAGCAGTTCTTC. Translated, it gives CASSSQGLSPNEQFF.

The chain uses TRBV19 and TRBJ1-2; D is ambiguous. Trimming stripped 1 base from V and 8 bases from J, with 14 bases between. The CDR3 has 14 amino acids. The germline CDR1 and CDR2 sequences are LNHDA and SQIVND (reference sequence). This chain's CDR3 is CASSIGSGPRGYTF. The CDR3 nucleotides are TGTGCCAGTAGTATAGGCAGCGGCCCAAGAGGCTACACCTTC.

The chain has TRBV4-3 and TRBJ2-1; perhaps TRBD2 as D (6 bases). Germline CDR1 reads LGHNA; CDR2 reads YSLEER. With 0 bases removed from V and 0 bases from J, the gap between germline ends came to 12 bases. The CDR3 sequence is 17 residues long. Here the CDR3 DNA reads TGCGCCAGCAGCCAAGACGGGGCGGGAAGCTCCTACAATGAGCAGTTCTTC. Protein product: CASSQDGAGSSYNEQFF.